This TCR beta chain was sequenced in a study of CD8 T cells in ankylosing spondylitis. The length of the CDR3 is 13 residues. Germline V CDR1 and CDR2: SGHDN, FVKESK. V was shortened by 4 bases and J by 5 bases, with 10 bases between the two germline ends. This clonotype was counted at least ten times. What it recognizes is unknown. General study findings and limits: Blood of patients with ankylosing spondylitis appeared to be characterized by a TCR beta motif of about 8 highly homologous variants. CD8+ cells made up the disease-linked clones, which were relatively rare in peripheral blood.

Construction of TCR beta libraries was performed using quantitative 5'-RACE with molecular barcodes. In TCRdb, the 5' RACE reads were re-called with MiXCR into one record per CDR3 protein. There are some 300,000 distinct CDR3 sequences in the sample; about a fifth occur only once, and about 4% lies in the top ten. This clonotype originated in a female donor with ankylosing spondylitis or in good health (not recorded which). Source material: blood, either unsorted or a sorted T cell fraction (not recorded which). The genes are TRBV14 and TRBJ2-3; D gene uncertain. The CDR3, as DNA: TGTGCCAGCAGCCCCTTTCTAGGAGATACGCAGTATTTT. It specifies CASSPFLGDTQYF.